Below are 31 T cell receptor beta chains sequenced from a single sample in a study of tumor and adjacent non-tumor tissue in lung cancer. A modified ARM-PCR protocol with three rounds of nested PCR amplified TCRbeta. TCRdb independently ran MiXCR on the multiplex PCR reads; one entry per CDR3 protein. The table records roughly 120,000 distinct CDR3 sequences, 60% to 80% of them present only once. RNA was extracted from bulk tissue without any cell sorting. Sequencing was done on a sample of lung tumor tissue. These receptors all come from a woman aged 55-70 years with non-small cell lung cancer.

The chain employs TRBV11-2 and TRBJ1-5; 7 positions agree with TRBD1. The germline gives CDR1 SGHAT, CDR2 FQNNGV. J gave up 5 bases and V 5 bases, and 6 bases lay outside the gene matches. The CDR3 sequence is 14 residues long. The DNA of the CDR3 is TGTGCCAGCAGCACGACAGGGACCTATCAGCCCCAGCATTTT. This gives the protein CASSTTGTYQPQHF.

This clonotype was counted a single time. This sequence may be a read error, since a much larger clone differs from it by one base. The genes are TRBV6-2 or TRBV6-3 and TRBJ1-5; a weak D match, TRBD1 (6 bases). This CDR3 contains 13 residues. Germline assignment: CDR1 MNHEY and CDR2 SVGEGT. V was clipped by 11 bases and J by 1 base, with 12 bases between them. Written as DNA, the CDR3 is TGTGCCGTTTGGGGGCGAAGCAATCAGCCCCAGCATTTT. The encoded protein is CAVWGRSNQPQHF.

On this clonotype itself: The germline gene is not matched at one end of the junction; a read error may be the cause. The rearrangement links TRBV4-3 to TRBJ2-2; 8 bases are shared with TRBD1. CDR3 length equals 15 residues. CDR1 is LGHNA, CDR2 YSLEER, per germline. The CDR3 DNA sequence: TGCGCCAGCAGTCTCGGACAGGGAGTCACCGGGGAGCTGTTATTT. It is translated as CASSLGQGVTGELLF.

In the case of this clonotype: The CDR3 does not end in the conserved phenylalanine or tryptophan, so this is likely a read error. V gene TRBV6-2 or TRBV6-3 combines with J gene TRBJ2-7, with D possibly being TRBD1 or TRBD2 (5 bases each). The CDR3 is 14 amino acids. CDR1 is MNHEY and CDR2 is SVGEGT in the germline V gene. The CDR3 here is CTSGRGRGPYEQYI. In DNA form, the CDR3 reads TGTACCAGCGGCAGAGGACGGGGACCTTACGAGCAGTACATC.

This clonotype was picked up a small number of times. This chain uses TRBV11-2 with TRBJ2-5; 8 nucleotides line up with TRBD1. Germline V lookup: CDR1 SGHAT, CDR2 FQNNGV. V lost 3 bases and J lost 3; bases outside the gene matches: 12. This CDR3 has 17 residues. The CDR3 nucleotides read TGTGCCAGCAGCTTGCGAACAGGGGGAAGCGTCAAAGAGACCCAGTACTTC. This codes for CASSLRTGGSVKETQYF.

On this clonotype itself: One junction end does not reproduce the germline sequence, and a read error may be involved. The J gene is TRBJ1-2, the V gene TRBV6-5, with a possible D match to TRBD1 (6 bases). Germline assignment: CDR1 MNHEY and CDR2 SVGAGI. There are 16 residues in the CDR3. CDR3 in DNA: TGTGCCAACAGTTACTCGAGGGTCGGACAGCTATATGGCTACACCTTC. This codes for CANSYSRVGQLYGYTF.

The chain is built from TRBV20-1 and TRBJ2-7; TRBD2 matches at 11 bases. V gave up 7 bases and J gave up 3 bases; unmatched junction bases: 11. CDR3 length: 15 amino acids. Germline V gene sequence: CDR1 DFQATT, CDR2 SNEGSKA (reference sequence). The CDR3 is CSVGGPGTSGYEQYF. The CDR3 DNA reads as TGCAGTGTCGGTGGTCCCGGGACTAGCGGCTACGAGCAGTACTTC.

This clonotype was detected once. The chain carries TRBV23-1 and TRBJ2-3; 15 bases map to TRBD2. TRBV23-1 is an open reading frame, and its role is uncertain. CDR3 length equals 16 residues. The J segment lost 5 bases and the V segment lost 6 bases, leaving 6 bases of the junction unmatched. CDR3 in amino acids: CASSPRTSGRGDTQYF. CDR3 DNA: TGCGCCAGCAGCCCACGGACTAGCGGGAGGGGAGATACGCAGTATTTT.

This clonotype was seen repeatedly, ten times or more. The CDR3 region is CASSLMDGPSYEQYF. The DNA of the CDR3 is TGCGCCAGCAGCTTGATGGACGGACCCTCCTACGAGCAGTACTTC. The chain recombines TRBV5-1 with TRBJ2-7; D not resolved. This CDR3 is built from 15 residues. V lost 1 base to trimming and J lost 0 bases, with 11 bases between them. From germline, CDR1 is SGHRS and CDR2 YFSETQ.

This chain joins TRBV5-6 and TRBJ2-3; TRBD2 aligns across 7 bases. CDR1 and CDR2 (germline): SGHDT, YYEEEE. The CDR3 runs to 15 residues. V shed 9 bases and J 5 bases; nucleotides not matched to a gene: 15. This chain's CDR3 is CANSPLGGSVDTQYF. The CDR3 DNA reads TGTGCCAATAGCCCGCTCGGCGGGAGCGTAGATACGCAGTATTTT.

The sample holds one count of this clonotype. Since no conserved phenylalanine or tryptophan closes the CDR3, a read error is the likely cause. The chain uses TRBV20-1 and TRBJ2-7; perhaps TRBD2 as D (5 bases). CDR1 is DFQATT and CDR2 is SNEGSKA in the germline V gene (reference sequence). The CDR3 runs 11 residues. CDR3 protein: CSASGTYEQYI. In nucleotides, the CDR3 is TGCAGCGCGAGCGGCACCTACGAGCAGTACATC.

As for this clonotype: Sequence at one end of the junction differs from germline and may be a read error. The chain links TRBV6-6 to TRBJ1-5; no clear D gene. Germline CDR1 and CDR2: MNHNY and SVGAGI (reference sequence). The CDR3 consists of 12 residues. The CDR3 loop reads CASKVIDQPQHF. The CDR3, as DNA: TGTGCCAGCAAGGTTATTGATCAGCCCCAACATTTT.

This clonotype was seen a single time. The CDR3 end shows no conserved phenylalanine or tryptophan, and so a read error is likely. This rearrangement joins TRBV11-2 to TRBJ2-7; D possibly uses TRBD1 or TRBD2 (5 bases each). CDR1 SGHAT and CDR2 FQNNGV come from the germline V gene. Trimming took off 10 bases at V and 4 bases at J, with 20 bases between the two ends. CDR3 size: 14 residues. The CDR3 DNA reads TGTGCCACGAGTTGGGACCGCGGAGGATACGAGCAGTACCTC. This gives the protein CATSWDRGGYEQYL.

A single count supports this clonotype. The chain uses TRBV6-5 and TRBJ2-7; TRBD2 agrees at 7 bases. This CDR3 contains 19 residues. The ends lost 6 bases at V and 4 bases at J; junction bases unmatched: 24. The germline gives CDR1 MNHEY, CDR2 SVGAGI. CDR3 amino acids: CASSYVGGLRGTLLYEQYF. In nucleotides, the CDR3 is TGTGCCAGCAGCTATGTCGGGGGGTTGCGTGGCACACTACTGTACGAGCAGTACTTC.

In the case of this clonotype: This may arise from a read error, as a much more abundant clone is one base away. The rearrangement uses TRBV5-5 and TRBJ2-1, with 8 bases that match TRBD1. Germline CDR1 SGHKS, CDR2 YYEKEE (reference sequence). The CDR3 is made up of 14 amino acids. The ends lost 5 bases at V and 10 bases at J; junction bases unmatched: 11. Written as DNA, the CDR3 is TGTGCCAGCAGTTCCGTCAGGGGGCTTCGGGAGCAGTTCTTC. Translating gives CASSSVRGLREQFF.

As regards this clonotype: A junction end diverges from the germline sequence, so it may reflect a read error. The CDR3 region has the DNA TGTGCCACCAGTTATTCACCGGGACCGTACAATGAGCAGTTCTTC. It encodes CATSYSPGPYNEQFF. J is TRBJ2-1 and V is TRBV6-5; D is tentatively TRBD1 or TRBD2 (5 bases each). Germline V gene lookup returns CDR1 MNHEY and CDR2 SVGAGI. This CDR3 has 15 residues.

To note about this clonotype: Since no conserved phenylalanine or tryptophan closes the CDR3, a read error is the likely cause. The DNA is omitted, as the CDR3 cannot be located on it reliably, and the CDR3 follows TCRdb's listing. The CDR3 region is CASSTRDRPKNTETFL. This chain joins TRBV11-1 and TRBJ1-1; the table's D call of TRBD1 was not tested on the DNA. The CDR3 totals 16 residues, both ends included. Germline CDR1 and CDR2: SGHAT and FQDESV (reference sequence).

This clonotype was recorded once. This chain connects TRBV28 to TRBJ2-1; D unresolved. The CDR3 is made up of 16 amino acids. Germline CDR1 MDHEN, CDR2 SYDVKM. The V gene lost 6 bases and the J gene lost 8 bases, with 23 bases spanning the gap. The CDR3 nucleotides are TGTGCCAGCAGCACGCCTTTAACAGAAACTCGTCATGAGCAGTTCTTC. Translating gives CASSTPLTETRHEQFF. The variable domain in full, with the rest retrieved from reference TRBV28 and TRBJ2-1, is DVKVTQSSRYLVKRTGEKVFLECVQDMDHENMFWYRQDPGLGLRLIYFSYDVKMKEKGDIPEGYSVSREKKERFSLILESASTNQTSMYLCASSTPLTETRHEQFFGPGTRLTVL.

The count of this clonotype is one. The junction does not match germline at one end; this may be a read error. J is TRBJ2-7 and V is TRBV12-3 or TRBV12-4; D unresolved. The CDR3 contains 12 residues. CDR3 protein: CASGGPSYEQYF. CDR3 DNA: TGTGCCAGCGGTGGGCCCTCCTACGAACAGTACTTC.

This clonotype was picked up one time. The junction departs from germline at one end; a sequencing error may be responsible. The V call is TRBV11-3, the J call TRBJ2-1; 9 bases are a match to TRBD2. This CDR3 contains 17 residues. Germline V gene sequence: CDR1 SGHNT, CDR2 YENEEA. The CDR3 DNA reads TGTGACAGCAGCTTAGAGTTGACTAGCGGAAGCCACAATGGGCAATTCTTC. Translating gives CDSSLELTSGSHNGQFF.

About this clonotype: At one end the junction does not follow the germline gene, possibly because of a read error. As DNA, the CDR3 is TGTACCAGCAGTTCGGACCGCGGAGAATACGAGCAGTACTTC. Protein: CTSSSDRGEYEQYF. The chain combines TRBV11-2 with TRBJ2-7; no reliable D call. This CDR3 region has 14 residues. Germline loops: CDR1 SGHAT, CDR2 FQNNGV.

Regarding this clonotype: A much larger clonotype is one base distant, so this may be a read error. The V gene is TRBV29-1, the J gene TRBJ1-5, with D maybe TRBD1 (6 bases). This CDR3 spans 13 amino acids. V dropped 8 bases and J dropped 4 bases, with 15 bases sitting between them. The germline gives CDR1 SQVTM, CDR2 ANQGSEA. As DNA, the CDR3 is TGCAGCATTGGGTTAGACAGGAATCAGCCCCAGCATTTT. Translation: CSIGLDRNQPQHF.

The rearrangement links TRBV4-1 to TRBJ1-2; tentatively, D is TRBD1 (6 bases). The CDR3 loop spans 15 amino acids. The germline V gene has CDR1 MGHRA and CDR2 YSYEKL. Trimming left V 1 base short and J 7 bases short, with 16 bases between. CDR3 nucleotides: TGCGCCAGCAGCCAAGGGGTAGGGGGAAGCTGTGGCTACACCTTC. Encoded protein: CASSQGVGGSCGYTF.

The V gene is TRBV20-1, the J gene TRBJ1-5; D unresolved. The CDR3 has 13 amino acids. Looked up from germline, CDR1 is DFQATT and CDR2 is SNEGSKA (reference sequence). The V and J ends lost 0 bases and 3 bases respectively, with 6 bases between them. The CDR3 here is CSARDFVNQPQHF. CDR3 in DNA: TGCAGTGCTAGAGATTTTGTCAATCAGCCCCAGCATTTT.

This clonotype is a singleton in its sample. An end of the junction does not agree with germline; a read error may underlie this. CDR3 protein: CTSRQYNEQLF. The CDR3 DNA is TGTACCAGCAGGCAGTACAATGAGCAGTTATTC. The chain joins TRBV6-5 to TRBJ2-1, with unresolved D. CDR1 is MNHEY and CDR2 is SVGAGI in the germline V gene. This CDR3 is built from 11 residues.

About this clonotype: Because the CDR3 is missing its conserved closing phenylalanine or tryptophan, this is likely a read error. CDR3 region: CASLTSGRPDKQYS. In nucleotides, the CDR3 is TGTGCCAGCTTGACTAGCGGGAGACCGGATAAGCAGTATTCT. V is TRBV5-4 and J is TRBJ2-3; 12 positions match TRBD2. The germline V gene encodes CDR1 SGHNT and CDR2 YYREEE (reference sequence). The CDR3 has 14 amino acids.

As regards this clonotype: Given a much more abundant clone one base away, this may be a read error. The chain uses TRBV6-6 and TRBJ2-5; 11 positions agree with TRBD2. This CDR3 is built from 16 residues. Germline V gene sequence: CDR1 MNHNY, CDR2 SVGAGI (reference sequence). The CDR3 DNA reads as TGTGCCAGCAGTTTCGGACTAGCGGGCGCCAACCTCCAGACGTGGTTC. It specifies CASSFGLAGANLQTWF.

In regard to this clonotype: A much larger clone sits a single nucleotide away, making a read error possible. The V and J genes are TRBV6-2 or TRBV6-3 and TRBJ2-7; 13 positions agree with TRBD2. The CDR3 spans 15 residues. With 10 bases clipped from V and 12 bases from J, the junction kept 18 bases outside the gene matches. Germline CDR1 MNHEY, CDR2 SVGEGT. CDR3 sequence reads: CANTVDSRGLAGAYF. The CDR3 DNA is TGTGCCAACACCGTTGACTCCCGCGGACTAGCGGGGGCGTACTTC.

Concerning this clonotype itself: No conserved phenylalanine or tryptophan ends this CDR3, so it is likely a read error. This chain connects TRBV6-5 to TRBJ2-5, with TRBD2 matching 8 bases. J gave up 5 bases and V 6 bases, and 11 bases lay outside the gene matches. CDR3 length: 15 residues. Germline lookup yields CDR1 MNHEY and CDR2 SVGAGI. The CDR3 DNA reads as TGTGCCAGCAGGTCTGGACAAGCGGGAGCGGAGACCCAGTACTGC. This translates into CASRSGQAGAETQYC.

The chain is built from TRBV11-1 and TRBJ1-5; D unresolved. The end of the DNA fits TRBJ2-3 better, so the J call may be wrong. The CDR3 spans 13 residues. In germline, CDR1 is SGHAT, CDR2 FQDESV (reference sequence). The CDR3 here is CASSLVRGQPQYF. The CDR3 nucleotides read TGTGCCAGCAGCTTGGTGAGAGGTCAGCCCCAGTATTTT.

Worth noting for this clonotype: With a much larger clone just one base away, this may be a read error. The chain joins TRBV20-1 to TRBJ2-7, with TRBD2 matching over 7 bases. Germline CDR1 reads DFQATT; CDR2 reads SNEGSKA (reference sequence). This CDR3 has 13 residues. DNA for the CDR3: TGCAGTGTTAGAGATAGAACGGGGGGCGAGCAGTACTTC. This gives the protein CSVRDRTGGEQYF.